The sequence of this T cell receptor beta chain was determined in a study of PD-L1 blockade in urothelial cancer. Time point: pretreatment peripheral blood. Diagnoses among patients were locally advanced or metastatic urothelial carcinoma. The CDR3 is 15 amino acids. Trimming removed 0 bases from V and 1 base from J; junction bases left unmatched: 2. CDR1 MNHEY and CDR2 SVGAGI come from the germline V gene. Clones were sequenced by immunoSEQ multiplex PCR, and TCRdb holds only the in-frame ones, with some missing. The sample lists under 55,000 clones; around 84% were seen once. The source was PBMCs, collected around atezolizumab (anti-PD-L1) treatment. The sequence came from a man between 65 and 79 years old with urothelial cancer. The rearrangement uses TRBV6-5 and TRBJ2-5, with TRBD2 identical over 7 bases. The CDR3 reads CASSYSGEGQETQYF. CDR3 sequence (DNA): TGTGCCAGCAGTTACTCAGGGGAGGGCCAAGAGACCCAGTACTTC.